This T cell receptor beta chain came from a study of cytomegalovirus exposure and HLA in healthy donors. General observations from the study: Some highly shared sequence variants likely arose as a pipeline artifact. Per a later analysis, roughly 17,000 TCR beta sequences showed association with HLA alleles at 0.05 false discovery rate.

The PCR contained 60 Vbeta and 13 Jbeta primers. Clones were sequenced by immunoSEQ multiplex PCR, and TCRdb holds only the in-frame ones, with some missing. The listing records about 130,000 clones. Turning to this clone: Its antigen is still unknown.

The V gene's germline CDR1 is KGHSH and CDR2 LQKENI. The CDR3 runs 15 residues. V gave up 1 base and J gave up 5 bases, with 14 bases separating them. The clonotype originates from a woman aged 60-75 years in good health and CMV-seronegative. This chain uses TRBV18 with TRBJ1-1, with TRBD1 as a possible D gene (6 bases). The sequenced material came from PBMCs. The CDR3 DNA is TGTGCCAGCTCACCACGGGGGGGCGCGGGGACTGAAGCTTTCTTT. Its protein is CASSPRGGAGTEAFF.